The sequence of this T cell receptor (beta chain) was determined in a study of cytomegalovirus exposure and HLA in healthy donors. General study points: The authors listed about 170 TCR beta chains as cytomegalovirus-associated.

CDR1 is SGHAT and CDR2 is FQNNGV in the germline V gene. This CDR3 has 12 residues. V was cut by 6 bases and J by 8 bases, with 13 bases left in between. Comment on this clone: Antigen: not known.

Primers included in the PCR were 60 Vbeta and 13 Jbeta primers. Sequencing used immunoSEQ multiplex PCR; TCRdb keeps in-frame clones, though not all of them. Of some 150,000 clones in the sample, 75% were seen once. The chain employs TRBV11-2 and TRBJ1-2; a possible D gene is TRBD1 (6 bases). Sequencing input: PBMCs. This TCR came from a man between 25 and 39 years old in good health and CMV-seronegative. CDR3 region: CASSLGQGGYTF. In DNA, the CDR3 is TGTGCCAGCAGTCTCGGTCAGGGGGGCTACACCTTC.